The 10 T cell receptor beta chains presented below share a single source sample, sequenced in a study of regulatory T cells in long-lasting Graves disease. Time point meaning: persistent/refractory GD, antithyroid drugs over 5 years with positive TRAb. From PBMCs, RNA was extracted and then used to make the TCR library. Arm-PCR of CDR3 regions and iRepertoire HTBI primers were the basis on which TCR beta libraries were built. MiXCR, run by TCRdb on the multiplex PCR reads, gives a single entry per CDR3 protein. The table has a few hundred thousand distinct CDR3 sequences, 21% seen once. Sequences were derived from peripheral blood mononuclear cells (PBMCs), sampled when the disease was refractory, from a patient treated with antithyroid drugs. The receptors originated from a female donor with Graves disease.

Many counts were recorded for this clonotype. V usage is TRBV7-2 and J usage is TRBJ2-5, with a possible D match to TRBD2 (6 bases). Trimming took off 1 base at V and 1 base at J, with 10 bases between the two ends. The CDR3 is 15 amino acids. Germline V CDR1 and CDR2: SGHTA, FQGNSA. CDR3 sequence reads: CASSLVSSAQETQYF. The DNA for the CDR3 is TGTGCCAGCAGCTTAGTGTCTAGCGCCCAAGAGACCCAGTACTTC.

This clonotype was observed many times. The chain uses TRBV6-1 and TRBJ1-1; D not certain. Germline V gives CDR1 MNHNS, CDR2 SASEGT. This CDR3 has 15 residues. The V and J ends lost 3 bases and 0 bases respectively, with 11 bases between them. CDR3 in amino acids: CASSDRSALNTEAFF. CDR3 bases: TGTGCCAGCAGTGACCGGTCAGCCTTGAACACTGAAGCTTTCTTT.

A few counts support this clonotype. This chain links TRBV20-1 with TRBJ2-7; D perhaps matches TRBD2 (5 bases). V was cut by 0 bases and J by 5 bases, with 14 bases left in between. From germline, CDR1 is DFQATT and CDR2 SNEGSKA (reference sequence). This CDR3 is 14 amino acids long. The CDR3 loop is CSARDSEGVDEQYF. The CDR3 DNA reads TGCAGTGCTAGAGATTCCGAGGGCGTCGACGAGCAGTACTTC.

This clonotype was detected only a few times. CDR3: CASSLRGANTDTQYF. In DNA, the CDR3 is TGTGCCAGCAGCTTACGGGGCGCGAATACAGATACGCAGTATTTT. J is TRBJ2-3 and V is TRBV7-8, with D perhaps given as TRBD1 or TRBD2 (5 bases each). In germline, CDR1 is SGHVS, CDR2 FQNEAQ. This CDR3 region has 15 residues. Trimming stripped 2 bases from V and 3 bases from J, with 12 bases between.

This rearrangement joins TRBV15 to TRBJ1-2; D not resolved. The length of the CDR3 is 12 residues. Germline CDR1 reads LNHNV; CDR2 reads YYDKDF (reference sequence). The V end was cut by 4 bases, the J end by 10 bases, with 13 bases between. CDR3 sequence (DNA): TGTGCCACCAGCATCCAAAAAGGATCCTACACCTTC. Protein sequence: CATSIQKGSYTF.

On this clonotype itself: A read error may explain this, as a much larger clone is one base away. This chain uses TRBV12-3 or TRBV12-4 with TRBJ2-2, with TRBD1 as a possible D gene (5 bases). The CDR3 consists of 14 residues. Trimming took 3 bases from V and 1 from J, leaving 6 bases between them. The CDR3 here is CASSFRGNTGELFF. The DNA of the CDR3 is TGTGCCAGCAGTTTTAGGGGGAACACCGGGGAGCTGTTTTTT.

This chain links TRBV20-1 with TRBJ2-1; D gene ambiguous. Germline loops: CDR1 DFQATT, CDR2 SNEGSKA (reference sequence). The CDR3 is 13 amino acids. V lost 3 bases and J 3 bases, leaving 9 bases between the germline ends. This CDR3 is CSARDGYYNEQFF. The DNA for the CDR3 is TGCAGTGCTAGGGACGGATACTACAATGAGCAGTTCTTC.

V and J are TRBV6-4 and TRBJ2-2, with a possible D match to TRBD1 (6 bases). The CDR3 contains 12 residues. V gave up 6 bases and J gave up 7 bases, with 9 bases separating them. Germline CDR1 and CDR2: MRHNA and SNTAGT. This chain's CDR3 is CASSDRFGELFF. In nucleotides, the CDR3 is TGTGCCAGCAGCGACAGGTTCGGGGAGCTGTTTTTT.

This chain uses TRBV27 with TRBJ1-4; 10 bases align to TRBD1. The CDR3 is 13 residues long. The germline CDR1 and CDR2 sequences are MNHEY and SMNVEV (reference sequence). V shed 7 bases, J shed 5 bases, and the junction held 1 base outside the gene matches. The CDR3 bases are TGTGCCAGCAAGGGACAGGGGAATGAAAAACTGTTTTTT. It translates to CASKGQGNEKLFF. Drawing the rest from reference TRBV27 and TRBJ1-4, the complete variable domain is EAQVTQNPRYLITVTGKKLTVTCSQNMNHEYMSWYRQDPGLGLRQIYYSMNVEVTDKGDVPEGYKVSRKEKRNFPLILESPSPNQTSLYFCASKGQGNEKLFFGSGTQLSVL.

This sequence joins TRBV19 and TRBJ2-7, with 8 nucleotides matching TRBD1. Unmatched junction bases numbered 7, after V lost 4 bases and J lost 2 bases. From germline, CDR1 is LNHDA and CDR2 SQIVND (reference sequence). CDR3 length equals 15 residues. CDR3: CASSTRDRPAYEQYF. For the CDR3, the DNA is TGTGCCAGTAGTACTCGGGACAGGCCAGCCTACGAGCAGTACTTC.